The 15 T cell receptor beta chains below all came from one sample that was sequenced in a study of cytomegalovirus exposure and HLA in healthy donors. Both 60 Vbeta primers and 13 Jbeta primers went into the PCR. Profiling relied on immunoSEQ multiplex PCR, and the TCRdb table lists in-frame clones only, not all of them. The sample holds around 94,000 clones; more than 75% are singletons and the top ten take about 9.4%. The material sequenced was PBMCs. The receptors shown here come from a human donor in good health.

The chain employs TRBV21-1 and TRBJ2-2; TRBD2, as called in the table, went unchecked against the DNA. TRBV21-1 has pseudogene status. This CDR3 has 18 residues. DNA for the CDR3: TGTGCCAGCAGCAACGGGACTAGCGGGAGGCTAAACACCGGGGAGCTGTTTTTT. Translation gives CASSNGTSGRLNTGELFF.

This chain uses TRBV5-1 with TRBJ2-7; maybe TRBD2 (6 bases). The CDR3 covers 13 residues. V lost 8 bases to trimming and J lost 6 bases, with 18 bases between them. Germline CDR1 is SGHRS and CDR2 is YFSETQ. This CDR3 is CAREPDPGGEQYF. The CDR3 DNA sequence: TGCGCCAGAGAACCGGACCCCGGGGGCGAGCAGTACTTC.

The chain recombines TRBV5-4 with TRBJ1-2; D might be TRBD1 (5 bases). V was shortened by 1 base and J by 6 bases, with 7 bases between the two germline ends. CDR3 length equals 12 residues. Germline-derived CDR1 and CDR2 are SGHNT and YYREEE (reference sequence). The CDR3 sequence is CASSLIGDGYTF. The CDR3 bases are TGTGCCAGCAGCTTGATAGGGGATGGCTACACCTTC.

The chain has TRBV15 and TRBJ1-3, with a possible D match to TRBD1 (6 bases). V lost 3 bases and J 2 bases, leaving 11 bases between the germline ends. Germline V gene sequence: CDR1 LNHNV, CDR2 YYDKDF (reference sequence). CDR3 length: 15 residues. CDR3 coding DNA: TGTGCCACCAGCAGGGAAAGGACAGCTGGAAACACCATATATTTT. It translates to CATSRERTAGNTIYF.

V usage is TRBV7-3 and J usage is TRBJ2-5; possibly TRBD2 for D (6 bases). This CDR3 region has 13 residues. With 5 bases removed from V and 5 bases from J, the gap between germline ends came to 12 bases. Germline CDR1 is SGHTA and CDR2 is FQGTGA. Here the CDR3 DNA reads TGTGCCAGCAGCCGAACTAGCACGGAGACCCAGTACTTC. Its protein product is CASSRTSTETQYF.

This sequence joins TRBV7-3 and TRBJ2-1, with 9 nucleotides matching TRBD1. The junction had 15 bases not matched to a gene; V was cut back by 7 bases and J by 8 bases. The CDR3 is made up of 16 amino acids. The V gene's germline CDR1 is SGHTA and CDR2 FQGTGA. CDR3 residues: CASIDTGGPGWHEQFF. Written as DNA, the CDR3 is TGTGCCAGCATCGACACAGGGGGCCCAGGGTGGCATGAGCAGTTCTTC.

V is TRBV5-1 and J is TRBJ1-5, with D unclear. V was pared by 5 bases and J by 1 base, with 10 bases between. Germline values: CDR1 SGHRS, CDR2 YFSETQ. The CDR3 has 14 residues. The DNA for the CDR3 is TGCGCCAGCAGGTCAGAGGGAAGCAATCAGCCCCAGCATTTT. Translation gives CASRSEGSNQPQHF.

This chain connects TRBV19 to TRBJ2-5, with 10 bases that match TRBD2. Germline loops: CDR1 LNHDA, CDR2 SQIVND (reference sequence). This CDR3 spans 15 amino acids. Trimming cost V 4 bases and J 1 base; bases outside gene matches: 3. CDR3 nucleotide sequence: TGTGCCAGTAGTACCGTAGCGGGGGGCCAAGAGACCCAGTACTTC. It yields the protein CASSTVAGGQETQYF.

Only one count was recorded for this clone. The V call is TRBV25-1, the J call TRBJ1-5; a weak D match, TRBD1 (6 bases). Germline V gene lookup returns CDR1 MGHDK and CDR2 SYGVNS. Trimming stripped 3 bases from V and 5 bases from J, with 20 bases between. The CDR3 covers 17 residues. CDR3 sequence reads: CASSDPSGGGEDQPQHF. For the CDR3, the DNA is TGTGCCAGCAGTGATCCTAGTGGGGGGGGCGAGGATCAGCCCCAGCATTTT.

This sequence joins TRBV7-2 and TRBJ2-5; 8 bases are shared with TRBD2. The V segment lost 5 bases and the J segment 4 bases; nucleotides outside the gene matches: 15. Germline lookup yields CDR1 SGHTA and CDR2 FQGNSA. The CDR3 spans 17 residues. The CDR3 reads CASSPRRVGGARETQYF. CDR3 nucleotide sequence: TGTGCCAGCAGCCCACGGCGCGTCGGGGGGGCCCGAGAGACCCAGTACTTC.

This clone was observed a single time. The gene calls are TRBV29-1 and TRBJ2-1, with D possibly TRBD1 on 5 matching bases. This CDR3 contains 14 residues. Germline V lookup: CDR1 SQVTM, CDR2 ANQGSEA. V lost 4 bases and J lost 0, with 10 bases in between. The CDR3 is CSVGWGSSYNEQFF. Written as DNA, the CDR3 is TGCAGCGTTGGTTGGGGCAGCTCCTACAATGAGCAGTTCTTC.

The chain employs TRBV4-3 and TRBJ1-6; D gene unclear. CDR1 and CDR2 from the germline V gene are LGHNA and YSLEER. Trimming left V 0 bases short and J 1 base short, with 10 bases between. The CDR3 has 17 residues. CDR3 loop: CASSQDPGGSYNSPLHF. CDR3 in DNA: TGCGCCAGCAGCCAAGACCCGGGTGGTTCCTATAATTCACCCCTCCACTTT.

The sample holds a few counts of this clone. J is TRBJ1-5 and V is TRBV30; D is undetermined. Per germline, CDR1 GTSNPN and CDR2 SVGIG (reference sequence). The CDR3 is made up of 14 amino acids. V lost 3 bases and J lost 1, with 10 bases in between. CDR3: CAWSATSSNQPQHF. The CDR3 coding sequence is TGTGCCTGGAGCGCGACATCAAGCAATCAGCCCCAGCATTTT.

The count of this clone is one. The chain recombines TRBV11-2 with TRBJ2-3, with 7 bases lining up with TRBD2. V trimming: 3 bases; J trimming: 4 bases; junction bases outside the gene matches: 7. The germline V gene has CDR1 SGHAT and CDR2 FQNNGV. CDR3 length equals 15 residues. CDR3 in amino acids: CASSLEAGNPDTQYF. In DNA, the CDR3 is TGTGCCAGCAGCTTGGAAGCGGGAAACCCAGATACGCAGTATTTT. The entire variable domain, with the rest obtained from reference TRBV11-2 and TRBJ2-3, is as follows: EAGVAQSPRYKIIEKRQSVAFWCNPISGHATLYWYQQILGQGPKLLIQFQNNGVVDDSQLPKDRFSAERLKGVDSTLKIQPAKLEDSAVYLCASSLEAGNPDTQYFGPGTRLTVL.

In DNA, the CDR3 is TGTGCCAGCAGTGTTGTAGGACATTTGAACACTGAAGCTTTCTTT. Its protein is CASSVVGHLNTEAFF. The V call is TRBV27, the J call TRBJ1-1, with D tentatively TRBD1 (5 bases). Per the germline V gene, CDR1 is MNHEY and CDR2 is SMNVEV (reference sequence). V lost 5 bases and J lost 0, with 13 bases in between. The CDR3 totals 15 residues.